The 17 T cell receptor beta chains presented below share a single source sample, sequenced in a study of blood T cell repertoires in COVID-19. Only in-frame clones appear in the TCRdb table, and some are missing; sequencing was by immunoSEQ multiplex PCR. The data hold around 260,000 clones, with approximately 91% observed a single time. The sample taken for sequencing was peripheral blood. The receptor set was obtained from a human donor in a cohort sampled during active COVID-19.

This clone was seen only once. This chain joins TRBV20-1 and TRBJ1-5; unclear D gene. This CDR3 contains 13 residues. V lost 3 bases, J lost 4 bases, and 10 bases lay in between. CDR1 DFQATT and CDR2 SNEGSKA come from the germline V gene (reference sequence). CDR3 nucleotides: TGCAGTGCTAGTGTCACGGGAAATCAGCCCCAGCATTTT. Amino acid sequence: CSASVTGNQPQHF.

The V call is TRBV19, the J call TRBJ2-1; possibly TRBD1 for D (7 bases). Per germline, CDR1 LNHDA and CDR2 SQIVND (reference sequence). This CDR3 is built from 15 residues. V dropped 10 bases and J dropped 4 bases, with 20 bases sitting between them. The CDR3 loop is CATSKREDRYNEQFF. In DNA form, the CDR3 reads TGTGCCACCTCAAAGAGGGAGGACAGGTACAATGAGCAGTTCTTC.

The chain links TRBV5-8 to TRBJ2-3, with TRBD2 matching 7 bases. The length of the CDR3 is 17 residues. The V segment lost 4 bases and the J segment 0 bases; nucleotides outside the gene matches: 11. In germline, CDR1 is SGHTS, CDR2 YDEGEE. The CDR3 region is CASSRSTSVASTDTQYF. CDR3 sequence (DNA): TGTGCCAGCAGCCGATCCACTAGCGTCGCTAGCACAGATACGCAGTATTTT.

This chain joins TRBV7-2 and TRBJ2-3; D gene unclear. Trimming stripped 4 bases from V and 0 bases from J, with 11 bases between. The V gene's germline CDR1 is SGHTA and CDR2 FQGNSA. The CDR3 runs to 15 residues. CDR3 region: CASSSSILSTDTQYF. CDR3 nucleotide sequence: TGTGCCAGCAGCTCCTCTATCCTAAGCACAGATACGCAGTATTTT.

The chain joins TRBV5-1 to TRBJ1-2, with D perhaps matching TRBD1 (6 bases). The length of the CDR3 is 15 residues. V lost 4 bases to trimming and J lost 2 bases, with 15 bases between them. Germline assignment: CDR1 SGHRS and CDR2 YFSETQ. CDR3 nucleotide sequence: TGCGCCAGCAGCCTCACAGGGTCCCCAAACTATGGCTACACCTTC. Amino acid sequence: CASSLTGSPNYGYTF.

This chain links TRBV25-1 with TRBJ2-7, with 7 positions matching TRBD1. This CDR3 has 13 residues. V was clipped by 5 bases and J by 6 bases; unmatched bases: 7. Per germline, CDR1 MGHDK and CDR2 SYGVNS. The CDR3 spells CASSKTGFGEQYF. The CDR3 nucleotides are TGTGCCAGCAGTAAGACAGGGTTCGGCGAGCAGTACTTC.

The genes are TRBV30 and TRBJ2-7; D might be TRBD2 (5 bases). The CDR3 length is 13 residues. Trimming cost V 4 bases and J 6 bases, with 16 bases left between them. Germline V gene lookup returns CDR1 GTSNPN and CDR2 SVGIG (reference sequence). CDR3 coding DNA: TGTGCCTGGAATCCGGAGGTTACGGGCGAGCAGTACTTC. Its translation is CAWNPEVTGEQYF.

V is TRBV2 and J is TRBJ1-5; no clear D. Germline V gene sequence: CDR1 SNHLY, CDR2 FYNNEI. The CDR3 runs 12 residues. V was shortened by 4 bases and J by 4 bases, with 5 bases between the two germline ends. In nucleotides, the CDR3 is TGTGCCAGCAGTGCAGGAAATCAGCCCCAGCATTTT. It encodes CASSAGNQPQHF.

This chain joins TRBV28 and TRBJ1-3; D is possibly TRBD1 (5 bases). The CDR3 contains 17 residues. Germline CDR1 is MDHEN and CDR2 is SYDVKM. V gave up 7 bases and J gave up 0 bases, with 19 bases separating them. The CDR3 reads CASNRPNGGSSGNTIYF. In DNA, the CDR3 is TGTGCCAGCAATAGGCCGAACGGGGGGAGCTCTGGAAACACCATATATTTT.

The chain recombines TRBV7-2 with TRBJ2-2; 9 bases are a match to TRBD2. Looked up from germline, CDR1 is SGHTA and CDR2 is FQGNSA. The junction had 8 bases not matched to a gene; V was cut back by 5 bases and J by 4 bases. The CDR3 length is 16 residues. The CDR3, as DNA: TGTGCCAGCAGCCTGAGGCGGGAGGGGGTCACCGGGGAGCTGTTTTTT. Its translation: CASSLRREGVTGELFF.

The CDR3: CPTSLGGAGGYGEQYF. CDR3 bases: TGTCCCACCAGCTTAGGCGGGGCGGGCGGGTACGGGGAGCAGTACTTC. This rearrangement joins TRBV7-2 to TRBJ2-7, with D possibly being TRBD2 (6 bases). The CDR3 totals 16 residues. CDR1 is SGHTA and CDR2 is FQGNSA in the germline V gene.

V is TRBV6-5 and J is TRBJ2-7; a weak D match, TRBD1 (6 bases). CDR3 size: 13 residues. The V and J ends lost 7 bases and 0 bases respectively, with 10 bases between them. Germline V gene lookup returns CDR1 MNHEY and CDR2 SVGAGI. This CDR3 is CASMRGTSYEQYF. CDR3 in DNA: TGTGCCAGCATGAGGGGGACCTCCTACGAGCAGTACTTC.

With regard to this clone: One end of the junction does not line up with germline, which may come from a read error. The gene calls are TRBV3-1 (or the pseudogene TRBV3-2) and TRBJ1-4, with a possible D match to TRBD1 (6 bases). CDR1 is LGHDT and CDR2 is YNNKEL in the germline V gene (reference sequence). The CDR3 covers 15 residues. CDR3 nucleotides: TGTGCCCGCAGCCGGGGGGGAGGGGGGGATGAAAAACTGTTTTTT. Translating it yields CARSRGGGGDEKLFF.

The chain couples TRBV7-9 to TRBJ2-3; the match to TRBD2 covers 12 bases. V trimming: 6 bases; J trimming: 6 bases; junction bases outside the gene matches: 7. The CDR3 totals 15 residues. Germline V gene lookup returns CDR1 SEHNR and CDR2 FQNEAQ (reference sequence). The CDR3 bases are TGTGCCAGCAGTCGGACTAGCGGGGCTTATGATACGCAGTATTTT. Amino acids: CASSRTSGAYDTQYF. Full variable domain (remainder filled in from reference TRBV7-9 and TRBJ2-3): DTGVSQNPRHKITKRGQNVTFRCDPISEHNRLYWYRQTLGQGPEFLTYFQNEAQLEKSRLLSDRFSAERPKGSFSTLEIQRTEQGDSAMYLCASSRTSGAYDTQYFGPGTRLTVL.

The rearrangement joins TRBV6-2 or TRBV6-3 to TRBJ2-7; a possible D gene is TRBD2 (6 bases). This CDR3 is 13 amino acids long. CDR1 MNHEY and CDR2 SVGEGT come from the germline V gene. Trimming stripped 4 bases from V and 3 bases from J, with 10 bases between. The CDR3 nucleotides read TGTGCCAGCAGTTGGGGGGTGTTCTACGAGCAGTACTTC. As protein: CASSWGVFYEQYF.

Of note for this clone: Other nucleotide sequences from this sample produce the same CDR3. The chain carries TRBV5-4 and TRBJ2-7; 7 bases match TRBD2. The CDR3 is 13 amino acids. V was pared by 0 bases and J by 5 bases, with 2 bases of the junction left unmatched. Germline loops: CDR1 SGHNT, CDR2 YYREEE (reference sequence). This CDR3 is CASSLAGGDEQYF. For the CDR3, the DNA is TGTGCCAGCAGCTTGGCGGGGGGAGACGAGCAGTACTTC.

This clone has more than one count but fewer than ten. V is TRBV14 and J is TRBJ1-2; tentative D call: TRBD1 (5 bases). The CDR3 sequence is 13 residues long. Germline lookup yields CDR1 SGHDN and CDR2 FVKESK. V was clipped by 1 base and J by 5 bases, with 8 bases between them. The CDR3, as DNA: TGTGCCAGCAGCCAAGGACAGAATTATGGCTACACCTTC. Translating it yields CASSQGQNYGYTF.